This TCR beta chain was sequenced in a study of T cells in Graves' hyperthyroidism and ophthalmopathy (dated by TCRdb to about 2019). Broadly, across the study: Peripheral blood samples were taken at initial diagnosis, before any treatment was given. To identify TCR V-J signatures that set the groups apart, the researchers used a discovery cohort of 90 to 100 patients, made up of under 50 with Graves' ophthalmopathy and 55 to 65 with stable Graves' hyperthyroidism. Prospective prediction of ophthalmopathy was tested in an independent validation cohort consisting of 18 hyperthyroidism patients and some 17 patients who later progressed to ophthalmopathy. For training and testing, the 100 or so patients in the discovery cohort were randomly divided in a 7:3 ratio. Thyroid tissue and blood T-cell repertoires from roughly 6 Graves' hyperthyroidism patients were also compared in the study. Once sampling was done, hyperthyroidism patients were given methimazole at a starting dose of 30 mg daily, whereas ophthalmopathy patients were given high-dose intravenous methylprednisolone. The paper describes TCR Vbeta CDR3 sequencing of 135 peripheral blood samples, made up of 43 ophthalmopathy patients, over 70 hyperthyroidism patients and roughly 17 progressor patients.

What the work shows at the level of the full study, not this receptor alone: In validation, progression to ophthalmopathy was predicted by the model with roughly 69% sensitivity and about 72% specificity, a median of roughly 6 months before onset. Sample size was not statistically predetermined, and investigators were not blinded to group allocation. Ophthalmopathy was separated from stable hyperthyroidism by a 13 V-J signature model, with around 88% sensitivity and around 81% specificity obtained in cross-validation and 80%/75% obtained in testing. Most expanded thyroid clonotypes (frequency above 0.001) were also detected in blood, a finding suggesting that blood repertoires may reflect thyroid immune responses.

Moderately to severely active disease, a Clinical Activity Score of at least 3, a NOSPECS grade of at least 4, and a duration under 3 months were present in ophthalmopathy patients. Patients with uncontrolled infections, other autoimmune diseases, pregnancy or lactation were excluded. Diagnoses were based on clinical symptoms, serum thyroxine and TRAb, thyroid ultrasound and orbital computed tomography. Ficoll-Paque density gradient centrifugation was used to isolate PBMCs from about 9 ml of fresh peripheral blood. Total RNA was extracted using Trizol reagent, and RNA quality was assessed on an Agilent 2100 Bioanalyzer. A note on this clonotype: The antigen it recognizes is unknown. The input lacks base qualities; no much larger clone sits a single base away.

TCR beta CDR3 regions were amplified from RNA transcripts. For the first round of RT-PCR on the TCR CDR3, the HTBI primer set was used together with the Qiagen OneStep RT-PCR kit. A second multiplex PCR round built the libraries, followed by size selection and purification. Paired-end sequencing of the libraries was performed with 100 bp reads on an Illumina HiSeq2000. The paper's processing steps were these. SOAPnuke was used to process the raw data, throwing out any read that contained adapters or uncalled bases, had a mean Phred below 15, or lacked an exact constant-primer or identifier match. High-quality paired reads were merged using COPE v1.2.5, and each unique nucleotide sequence was defined as a clonotype. MiTCR v1.1 was used to align clonotypes to the IMGT TRBV, TRBD and TRBJ reference segments. Analysis was restricted to V-J combinations with a frequency above 0.0001, which covered 99.2% of repertoires. A TCS score was defined as the ratio of F50 (clonal expansion) to E x V (chaos), with BLOSUM62-based TCRdist applied between CDR3 peptides within each V-J. Welch's t-statistics and random forest reduced around 520 V-J features to about 13, which were used in a naive Bayes classifier (R e1071). Thyroid-blood repertoire similarity was quantified with the Morisita-Horn index. The public reads were reprocessed in TCRdb via fastp at Q25 and MiXCR, keeping in-frame beta chains. When rows share a CDR3 protein, they turn into one entry using the most common DNA and genes. The V and J calls reflect TCRdb's pipeline rather than the authors' work. Present in this sample are roughly 40,000 distinct CDR3 sequences, 50% to 55% of which were seen just once. Clones ranked in the top ten supply roughly 15% of the sample.

The clonotype originates from a man aged 40-49 years with Graves' ophthalmopathy. The sequencing input was blood.

The nucleotide sequence is given as TGCGCCAGCAGCGCTAATGGGAACACCATATATTTT. It translates as CASSANGNTIYF. The rearrangement joined TRBV5-1 to TRBJ1-3, with the D gene too uncertain to name. V loses 4 bases, J loses 7 bases, and the germline ends lie 9 bases apart. Reading from cysteine to phenylalanine, the CDR3 counts 12 amino acids. Kept here is only the CDR3 DNA, which spans 36 bases and is read in frame from base 1. Reading the germline V gene gives CDR1 SGHRS and CDR2 YFSETQ. Beyond the CDR3, the reference TRBV5-1 and TRBJ1-3 genes provide the residues; the full variable domain reads: KAGVTQTPRYLIKTRGQQVTLSCSPISGHRSVSWYQQTPGQGLQFLFEYFSETQRNKGNFPGRFSGRQFSNSRSEMNVSTLELGDSALYLCASSANGNTIYFGEGSWLTVV.